A selection of T cell receptor beta chains follows, all from one sample in a study of T-cell reconstitution after alpha-beta-depleted transplantation in children. TCRdb re-derived calls from the PCR reads in MiXCR, one entry per CDR3 protein. This sample has around 270,000 distinct CDR3 sequences, with over 7% found just once. The sample was peripheral blood, taken 360 days after TCRalphabeta/CD19-depleted stem cell transplant. These receptors were collected from a female patient between 2 and 15 years old who had a stem cell transplant for Fanconi anemia, so the T cells may come from the graft donor. Both conserved end residues are part of each CDR3. Each record gives: V gene, J gene, clone size, D gene, CDR3 DNA, CDR3 protein. A D gene is named only where the DNA matches it firmly. Size values are once, few and many counts, or a class for expanded clones, and some rows have none.

V gene: TRBV4-3; J gene: TRBJ2-3; clone size: many; D gene: -; CDR3 DNA: TGCGCCAGCAGCCATCAGGGGCGGCTCACAGATACGCAGTATTTT; CDR3 protein: CASSHQGRLTDTQYF
V gene: TRBV14; J gene: TRBJ2-1; clone size: -; D gene: -; CDR3 DNA: TGTGCCAGCAGCCAAGTTCCCCAAATCGACAGGAGGTTCCAGTTCTTC; CDR3 protein: CASSQVPQIDRRFQFF
V gene: TRBV14; J gene: TRBJ2-1; clone size: -; D gene: TRBD1; CDR3 DNA: TGTGCCAGCAGCCAAGTTGGACAGGGCTACAATGAGCAGTTCTTC; CDR3 protein: CASSQVGQGYNEQFF
V gene: TRBV12-3/TRBV12-4; J gene: TRBJ1-2; clone size: many; D gene: -; CDR3 DNA: TGTGCCAGCAGTGTCAGGGGTCCCCTAGGCTACACCTTC; CDR3 protein: CASSVRGPLGYTF
V gene: TRBV29-1; J gene: TRBJ1-2; clone size: few; D gene: -; CDR3 DNA: TGCAGCGTTGAGGGGAATTCCTATGGCTACACCTTC; CDR3 protein: CSVEGNSYGYTF
V gene: TRBV12-3/TRBV12-4; J gene: TRBJ2-1; clone size: many; D gene: -; CDR3 DNA: TGTGCCAGCAGTTTTTATGGGGCAAGAGGTAGGAATGAGCAGTTCTTC; CDR3 protein: CASSFYGARGRNEQFF
V gene: TRBV28; J gene: TRBJ1-2; clone size: many; D gene: -; CDR3 DNA: TGTGCCAGCAGCGAATTGAGCTACTATGGCTACACCTTC; CDR3 protein: CASSELSYYGYTF
V gene: TRBV24-1; J gene: TRBJ2-2; clone size: many; D gene: -; CDR3 DNA: TGTGCCACCAGTGATCGGAGTATCGGGGCCCCGAACACCGGGGAGCTGTTTTTT; CDR3 protein: CATSDRSIGAPNTGELFF
V gene: TRBV20-1; J gene: TRBJ2-7; clone size: many; D gene: -; CDR3 DNA: TGCAGTGCTAGAGATAGGACCTCCTACGAGCAGTACTTC; CDR3 protein: CSARDRTSYEQYF
V gene: TRBV25-1; J gene: TRBJ2-2; clone size: many; D gene: -; CDR3 DNA: TGTGCCAGCAGGCGGGGGCCTAACGGGGAGCTGTTTTTT; CDR3 protein: CASRRGPNGELFF
V gene: TRBV20-1; J gene: TRBJ2-7; clone size: few; D gene: -; CDR3 DNA: TGCAGTGCTAGACTTACCGGGATCTCCATTTACGAGCAGTACTTC; CDR3 protein: CSARLTGISIYEQYF
V gene: TRBV12-3/TRBV12-4; J gene: TRBJ2-2; clone size: many; D gene: -; CDR3 DNA: TGTGCCAGCAGTTCGAGTGGGGTCCAGGGAAACACCGGGGAGCTGTTTTTT; CDR3 protein: CASSSSGVQGNTGELFF
V gene: TRBV6-6; J gene: TRBJ2-5; clone size: many; D gene: -; CDR3 DNA: TGTGCCAGCAGTTACCGAAGGGAGACCCAGTACTTC; CDR3 protein: CASSYRRETQYF
V gene: TRBV6-1; J gene: TRBJ2-5; clone size: -; D gene: -; CDR3 DNA: TGTGCCAGCACCCGGGGACATTTTAAAGGAACCCAGTACTTC; CDR3 protein: CASTRGHFKGTQYF
V gene: TRBV5-1; J gene: TRBJ1-2; clone size: many; D gene: -; CDR3 DNA: TGCGCCAGCACCCCGTCCGTTTCTAACTATGGCTACACCTTC; CDR3 protein: CASTPSVSNYGYTF
V gene: TRBV9; J gene: TRBJ1-2; clone size: -; D gene: TRBD1; CDR3 DNA: TGTGCCAGCAGCCCAACGTGGACAGGGTTTAACTATGGCTACACCTTC; CDR3 protein: CASSPTWTGFNYGYTF
V gene: TRBV10-3; J gene: TRBJ2-7; clone size: many; D gene: -; CDR3 DNA: TGTGCCATCAGTCACGACTCCTACGAGCAGTACTTC; CDR3 protein: CAISHDSYEQYF
V gene: TRBV2; J gene: TRBJ2-7; clone size: many; D gene: -; CDR3 DNA: TGTGCCAGCAGTGAGGCTTCTAGGGCCTACGAGCAGTACTTC; CDR3 protein: CASSEASRAYEQYF
V gene: TRBV10-1; J gene: TRBJ2-5; clone size: -; D gene: -; CDR3 DNA: TGCGCCAGCAGTGAGGGGACTGCCCGGGAGACCCAGTACTTC; CDR3 protein: CASSEGTARETQYF
V gene: TRBV11-2; J gene: TRBJ2-2; clone size: many; D gene: -; CDR3 DNA: TGTGCCAGCAGCTTAGTTCCCCCAGGGAGGACCGGGGAGCTGTTTTTT; CDR3 protein: CASSLVPPGRTGELFF
V gene: TRBV12-3/TRBV12-4; J gene: TRBJ1-1; clone size: many; D gene: -; CDR3 DNA: TGTGCCAGCAGTTTCTCCGACAGGATGAACACTGAAGCTTTCTTT; CDR3 protein: CASSFSDRMNTEAFF
V gene: TRBV20-1; J gene: TRBJ1-2; clone size: -; D gene: -; CDR3 DNA: TGCAGTGCTGGAAAAGCCGGGAACCCTGGCGGGAGCTATGGCTACACCTTC; CDR3 protein: CSAGKAGNPGGSYGYTF
V gene: TRBV28; J gene: TRBJ1-5; clone size: many; D gene: -; CDR3 DNA: TGTGCCAGCAGTCCCTCGGGATTGTTCCGAGGAGACAATCAGCCCCAGCATTTT; CDR3 protein: CASSPSGLFRGDNQPQHF
V gene: TRBV9; J gene: TRBJ2-1; clone size: many; D gene: TRBD1; CDR3 DNA: TGTGCCAGCACCCCCGACAGGGTACGAAATGAGCAGTTCTTC; CDR3 protein: CASTPDRVRNEQFF
V gene: TRBV7-2; J gene: TRBJ2-5; clone size: many; D gene: -; CDR3 DNA: TGTGCCAGCAGCGCCCAAGTGGGCCAAGAGACCCAGTACTTC; CDR3 protein: CASSAQVGQETQYF
V gene: TRBV3-1; J gene: TRBJ2-5; clone size: many; D gene: -; CDR3 DNA: TGTGCCAGCAGCCAATTTAGCCCAGAGACCCAGTACTTC; CDR3 protein: CASSQFSPETQYF
V gene: TRBV3-1; J gene: TRBJ2-2; clone size: -; D gene: TRBD2; CDR3 DNA: TGTGCCAGCAGCCGCAACGCGGGAGACACCGGGGAGCTGTTTTTT; CDR3 protein: CASSRNAGDTGELFF
V gene: TRBV24-1; J gene: TRBJ2-2; clone size: many; D gene: -; CDR3 DNA: TGTGCCACCAGTGATGTTTACCGGGAGCTGTTTTTT; CDR3 protein: CATSDVYRELFF
V gene: TRBV20-1; J gene: TRBJ1-1; clone size: few; D gene: -; CDR3 DNA: TGCAGTCCCCTCGTCCGGTACAACACTGAAGCTTTCTTT; CDR3 protein: CSPLVRYNTEAFF
V gene: TRBV7-2; J gene: TRBJ1-1; clone size: few; D gene: -; CDR3 DNA: TGTGCCAGCAGCGCCCAAGGGGGGGGATCCGAAGCTTTCTTT; CDR3 protein: CASSAQGGGSEAFF
V gene: TRBV28; J gene: TRBJ1-2; clone size: -; D gene: -; CDR3 DNA: TGTGCCAGCAGTCCCTCAGGGCCACCTAACTATGGCTACACCTTC; CDR3 protein: CASSPSGPPNYGYTF
V gene: TRBV7-2; J gene: TRBJ2-5; clone size: few; D gene: TRBD2; CDR3 DNA: TGTGCCAGCAGAACCGGGACTAGCGGAAAAGAGACCCAGTACTTC; CDR3 protein: CASRTGTSGKETQYF
V gene: TRBV9; J gene: TRBJ2-2; clone size: many; D gene: -; CDR3 DNA: TGTGCCAGCAGCGTAGCCGCGGACGTCACCGGGGAGCTGTTTTTT; CDR3 protein: CASSVAADVTGELFF
V gene: TRBV2; J gene: TRBJ2-6; clone size: -; D gene: TRBD2; CDR3 DNA: TGTGCCAGCAGGGCCACTAGCGCTGGGGCCAACGTCCTGACTTTC; CDR3 protein: CASRATSAGANVLTF
V gene: TRBV4-2; J gene: TRBJ2-1; clone size: -; D gene: TRBD2; CDR3 DNA: TGTGCCAGCAGCCCAGATGGGACTAGCGGGGGGGCCGAACGGGATGAGCAGTTCTTC; CDR3 protein: CASSPDGTSGGAERDEQFF
V gene: TRBV7-8; J gene: TRBJ1-2; clone size: many; D gene: -; CDR3 DNA: TGTGCCAGCAGCTTAGGACAGGCTAACTATGGCTACACCTTC; CDR3 protein: CASSLGQANYGYTF
V gene: TRBV6-6; J gene: TRBJ1-1; clone size: few; D gene: TRBD1; CDR3 DNA: TGTGCCAGCAGCTCACGACAGGGGAATTTGCCTGAAGCTTTCTTT; CDR3 protein: CASSSRQGNLPEAFF
V gene: TRBV5-1; J gene: TRBJ2-2; clone size: -; D gene: TRBD2; CDR3 DNA: TGCGCCAGCAGCATTGGTCCTAGCGGGAGAACCGGGGAGCTGTTTTTT; CDR3 protein: CASSIGPSGRTGELFF
V gene: TRBV5-1; J gene: TRBJ1-3; clone size: many; D gene: -; CDR3 DNA: TGCGCCAGCAGTTTAGCCCAGGGGTCCGGAGCTGGAAACACCATATATTTT; CDR3 protein: CASSLAQGSGAGNTIYF
V gene: TRBV28; J gene: TRBJ2-3; clone size: few; D gene: -; CDR3 DNA: TGTGCCAGCAGTTTGTGGGGGATGCAGTATTTT; CDR3 protein: CASSLWGMQYF
V gene: TRBV12-3/TRBV12-4; J gene: TRBJ1-3; clone size: -; D gene: -; CDR3 DNA: TGTGCCAGCAGTTCTGAGGGGGAAGGTTACACCATATATTTT; CDR3 protein: CASSSEGEGYTIYF